This T cell receptor beta chain came from a study of beta chain features in type 1 diabetes. What was sequenced were expressed TCRB transcripts, since all of the isolated RNA had been reverse transcribed. Produced via immunoSEQ multiplex PCR; TCRdb's table is partial and in-frame only. The table shows 360,000 or so clones, with around 20% occurring only once. This receptor was obtained from a woman aged 18-30 years in good health. The sequenced material came from naive CD4+ T cells from blood.

The CDR3 protein is CASSPRGLVTSDTQYF. In DNA, the CDR3 is TGTGCCAGCAGCCCTAGGGGGCTAGTCACCTCAGATACGCAGTATTTT. This rearrangement joins TRBV7-9 to TRBJ2-3; 7 bases match TRBD1. CDR3 length: 16 amino acids. Germline-derived CDR1 and CDR2 are SEHNR and FQNEAQ (reference sequence). V trimming: 5 bases; J trimming: 4 bases; junction bases outside the gene matches: 12.